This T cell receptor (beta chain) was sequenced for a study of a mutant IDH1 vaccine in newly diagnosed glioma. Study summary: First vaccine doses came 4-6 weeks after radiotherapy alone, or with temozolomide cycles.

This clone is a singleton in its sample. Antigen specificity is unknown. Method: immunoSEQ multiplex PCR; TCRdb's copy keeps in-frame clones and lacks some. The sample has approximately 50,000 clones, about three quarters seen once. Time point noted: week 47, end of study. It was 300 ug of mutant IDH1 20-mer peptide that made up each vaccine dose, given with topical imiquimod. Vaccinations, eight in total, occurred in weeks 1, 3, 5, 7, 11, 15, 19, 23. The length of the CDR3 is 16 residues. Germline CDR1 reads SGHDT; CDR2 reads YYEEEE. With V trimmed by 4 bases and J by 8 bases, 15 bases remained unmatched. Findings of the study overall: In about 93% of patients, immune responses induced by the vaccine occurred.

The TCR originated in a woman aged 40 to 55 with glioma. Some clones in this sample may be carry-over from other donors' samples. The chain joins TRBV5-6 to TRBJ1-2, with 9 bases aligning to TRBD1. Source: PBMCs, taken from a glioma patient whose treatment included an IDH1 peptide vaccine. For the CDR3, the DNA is TGTGCCAGCAGCCTCCTGACAGGGGGACGCCCGTGGGGCTACACCTTC. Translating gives CASSLLTGGRPWGYTF.